This TCR beta chain was identified during a study of T cells expressing NK-cell markers. Reanalyzing the 5' RACE reads, TCRdb keeps one entry per CDR3 protein, without DNA. In total, the table holds 450,000 to 600,000 distinct CDR3 sequences. The source material was blood T cells: a sorted CD56 or NKG2C T cell subset, CD4+ or CD8+ T cells, or bulk PBMC T cells (not recorded which). The sequence was collected from a young man in good health.

The CDR3 region is CASSLALSLNEKLFF. The J gene is TRBJ1-4, the V gene TRBV7-2. The CDR3 is 15 residues long. Looked up from germline, CDR1 is SGHTA and CDR2 is FQGNSA.